The rows below give T cell receptor beta chains drawn from one sample of a study of radiation and T cells in renal cell carcinoma. Clones were read by immunoSEQ multiplex PCR, and TCRdb kept only the in-frame ones, dropping some. The sample has about 150,000 clones, 87% seen once; the top ten hold 10% to 15%. Sequencing used blood, obtained from a patient whose treatment included radiotherapy and nephrectomy. The receptors here all came from a woman aged 50 to 65 with renal cell carcinoma. Each CDR3 is given with its conserved first and last residue. A D gene is named only where the DNA matches it firmly. Only part of the rows carry a size: once, few, many, or a class if the clone is expanded.

V: TRBV5-1
J: TRBJ1-6
D: -
size: -
CDR3: CASSFLGSSYNSPLHF
DNA: TGCGCCAGCAGCTTTTTGGGGAGCTCCTATAATTCACCCCTCCACTTT

V: TRBV2
J: TRBJ2-1
D: -
size: -
CDR3: CASSYYNEQFF
DNA: TGTGCCAGCAGTTACTACAATGAGCAGTTCTTC

V: TRBV5-6
J: TRBJ1-5
D: -
size: once
CDR3: CASSRNSNQPQHF
DNA: TGTGCCAGCAGCCGGAATAGCAATCAGCCCCAGCATTTT

V: TRBV4-1
J: TRBJ2-3
D: TRBD2
size: -
CDR3: CASSQLGLATDTQYF
DNA: TGCGCCAGCAGCCAGTTGGGACTAGCCACAGATACGCAGTATTTT

V: TRBV4-1
J: TRBJ2-2
D: TRBD2
size: -
CDR3: CASSRGLAGTGELFF
DNA: TGCGCCAGCAGCCGAGGACTAGCGGGTACCGGGGAGCTGTTTTTT

V: TRBV4-1
J: TRBJ2-7
D: -
size: -
CDR3: CASSQEGRGYEQYF
DNA: TGCGCCAGCAGCCAAGAGGGCAGGGGCTACGAGCAGTACTTC

V: TRBV30
J: TRBJ1-2
D: -
size: -
CDR3: CAWGAGYGYTF
DNA: TGTGCCTGGGGCGCAGGTTATGGCTACACCTTC

V: TRBV15
J: TRBJ1-2
D: TRBD1
size: -
CDR3: CATSFGTGYYGYTF
DNA: TGTGCCACCAGCTTCGGGACAGGGTACTATGGCTACACCTTC

V: TRBV6-6
J: TRBJ1-6
D: TRBD1
size: -
CDR3: CASCPGQYNSPLHF
DNA: TGTGCCAGCTGTCCGGGACAGTATAATTCACCCCTCCACTTT

V: TRBV29-1
J: TRBJ1-1
D: -
size: -
CDR3: CSVDTRKNTEAFF
DNA: TGCAGCGTTGACACAAGAAAGAACACTGAAGCTTTCTTT

V: TRBV15
J: TRBJ2-5
D: -
size: -
CDR3: CATSRDNSAETQYF
DNA: TGTGCCACCAGCAGAGACAATTCGGCAGAGACCCAGTACTTC

V: TRBV9
J: TRBJ2-1
D: -
size: -
CDR3: CASSARLVRSDEQFF
DNA: TGTGCCAGCAGCGCAAGACTAGTTCGGTCCGATGAGCAGTTCTTC